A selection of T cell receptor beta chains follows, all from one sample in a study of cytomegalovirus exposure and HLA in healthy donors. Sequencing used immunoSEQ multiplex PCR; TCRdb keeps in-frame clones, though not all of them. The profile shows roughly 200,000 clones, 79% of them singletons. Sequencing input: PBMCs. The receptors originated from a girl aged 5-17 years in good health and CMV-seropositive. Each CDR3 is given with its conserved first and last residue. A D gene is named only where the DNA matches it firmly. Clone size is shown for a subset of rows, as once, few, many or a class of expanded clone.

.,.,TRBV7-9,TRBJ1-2,CASSLGSANYGYTF,TGTGCCAGCAGCTTAGGTTCGGCTAACTATGGCTACACCTTC
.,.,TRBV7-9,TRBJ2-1,CASLPGGSYNEQFF,TGTGCCAGCCTACCCGGGGGTAGTTACAATGAGCAGTTCTTC
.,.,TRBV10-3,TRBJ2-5,CAISGGAGTEQETQYF,TGTGCCATCAGTGGGGGGGCAGGGACAGAACAAGAGACCCAGTACTTC
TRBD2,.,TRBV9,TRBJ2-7,CASSVEASGSSYEQYF,TGTGCCAGCAGCGTAGAGGCTAGCGGTAGCTCCTACGAGCAGTACTTC
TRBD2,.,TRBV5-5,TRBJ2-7,CASSWTGGSYEQYF,TGTGCCAGCAGCTGGACGGGGGGCTCCTACGAGCAGTACTTC
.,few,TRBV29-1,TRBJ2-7,CSVELRDTLFNEQYF,TGCAGCGTTGAACTCCGGGACACCCTTTTTAACGAGCAGTACTTC
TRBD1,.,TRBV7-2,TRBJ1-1,CASSEVSLGTGSTEAFF,TGTGCCAGCAGCGAAGTTTCATTGGGGACAGGGTCCACTGAAGCTTTCTTT
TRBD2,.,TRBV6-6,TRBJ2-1,CASSTGLAGNNEQFF,TGTGCCAGCAGCACCGGTCTAGCGGGGAACAATGAGCAGTTCTTC
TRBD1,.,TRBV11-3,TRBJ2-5,CASSPWTGQETQYF,TGTGCCAGCAGCCCTTGGACAGGCCAAGAGACCCAGTACTTC
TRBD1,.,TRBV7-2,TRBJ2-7,CASSLVTGTGSEQYF,TGTGCCAGCAGCTTAGTAACCGGGACAGGGTCCGAGCAGTACTTC
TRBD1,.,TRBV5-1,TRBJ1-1,CASSPPGQGLLNTEAFF,TGCGCCAGCAGCCCCCCGGGACAGGGGTTATTGAACACTGAAGCTTTCTTT
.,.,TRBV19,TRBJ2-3,CASSIGSGRLQDTQYF,TGTGCCAGTAGTATAGGCTCGGGAAGGCTACAAGATACGCAGTATTTT
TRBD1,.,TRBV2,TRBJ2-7,CASTDRGLYEQYF,TGTGCCAGCACCGACAGGGGGCTCTACGAGCAGTACTTC
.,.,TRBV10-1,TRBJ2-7,CASSATGLSYEQYF,TGCGCCAGCAGTGCTACAGGGCTCTCCTACGAGCAGTACTTC
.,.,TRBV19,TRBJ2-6,CASKGGYRSGANVLTF,TGTGCCAGTAAGGGGGGGTACCGCTCTGGGGCCAACGTCCTGACTTTC
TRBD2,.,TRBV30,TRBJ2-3,CAWSVHGGADTQYF,TGTGCCTGGAGTGTACACGGGGGGGCAGATACGCAGTATTTT
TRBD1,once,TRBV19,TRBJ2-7,CASSIVGGPYEQYF,TGTGCCAGTAGTATAGTAGGGGGCCCCTACGAGCAGTACTTC
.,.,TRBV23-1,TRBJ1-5,CASSRAGEKPQHF,TGCGCCAGCAGTCGGGCAGGGGAAAAGCCCCAGCATTTT
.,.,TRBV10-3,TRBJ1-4,CAISDGRNEKLFF,TGTGCCATCAGCGACGGGAGGAATGAAAAACTGTTTTTT
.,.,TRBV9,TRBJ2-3,CASSVEGGGVRTDTQYF,TGTGCCAGCAGCGTAGAGGGAGGCGGGGTACGCACAGATACGCAGTATTTT
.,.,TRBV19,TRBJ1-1,CASSMGEGEAFF,TGTGCCAGTAGTATGGGGGAGGGGGAAGCTTTCTTT
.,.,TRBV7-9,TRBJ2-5,CASSVRTPQETQYF,TGTGCCAGCAGCGTCCGGACACCCCAAGAGACCCAGTACTTC
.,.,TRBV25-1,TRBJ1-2,CASSDKGQHYGYTF,TGTGCCAGCAGTGACAAAGGACAGCACTATGGCTACACCTTC
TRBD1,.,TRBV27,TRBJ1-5,CASSLRQGSNQPQHF,TGTGCCAGCAGTTTAAGACAGGGTAGCAATCAGCCCCAGCATTTT
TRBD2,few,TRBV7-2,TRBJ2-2,CASSLATSGGPRAGELFF,TGTGCCAGCAGCTTAGCCACTAGCGGGGGGCCTCGGGCCGGGGAGCTGTTTTTT
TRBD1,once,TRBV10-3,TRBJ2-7,CAISPGTGSYEQYF,TGTGCCATCAGTCCCGGGACAGGATCCTACGAGCAGTACTTC
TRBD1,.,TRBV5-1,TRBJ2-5,CASSTGQARETQYF,TGCGCCAGCAGCACAGGACAGGCGCGAGAGACCCAGTACTTC
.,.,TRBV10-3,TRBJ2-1,CAIRSKGDEQFF,TGTGCCATCAGGAGTAAGGGGGATGAGCAGTTCTTC
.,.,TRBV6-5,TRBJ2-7,CASRKPAGQEQYF,TGTGCCAGCAGGAAACCCGCGGGGCAGGAGCAGTACTTC
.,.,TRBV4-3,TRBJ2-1,CASSQDAGTDNEQFF,TGCGCCAGCAGCCAAGATGCGGGAACTGACAATGAGCAGTTCTTC
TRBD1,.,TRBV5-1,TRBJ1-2,CASSVTGGRGYTF,TGCGCCAGCAGCGTTACAGGGGGCCGGGGCTACACCTTC
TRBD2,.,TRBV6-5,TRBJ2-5,CASSYGGGASETQYF,TGTGCCAGCAGTTACGGCGGGGGGGCTTCGGAGACCCAGTACTTC
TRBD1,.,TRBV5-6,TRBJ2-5,CASSLALQDRDF,TGTGCCAGCAGCTTGGCCCTTCAGGACAGGGACTTC
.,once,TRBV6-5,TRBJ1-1,CASSYSQGSFTEAFF,TGTGCCAGCAGTTACTCGCAGGGTTCTTTCACTGAAGCTTTCTTT
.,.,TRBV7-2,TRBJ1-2,CASSLVQNYGYTF,TGTGCCAGCAGCTTAGTACAGAACTATGGCTACACCTTC
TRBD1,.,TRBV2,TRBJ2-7,CASSEAWTGAGEQYF,TGTGCCAGCAGTGAAGCCTGGACAGGGGCTGGCGAGCAGTACTTC
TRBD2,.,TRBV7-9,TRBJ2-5,CASSSGTSGAETQYF,TGTGCCAGCAGCTCCGGGACTAGCGGGGCGGAGACCCAGTACTTC
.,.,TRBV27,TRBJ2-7,CASSFSGEPFYEQYF,TGTGCCAGCAGTTTTTCAGGGGAGCCCTTTTACGAGCAGTACTTC
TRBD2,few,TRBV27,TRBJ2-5,CASSSGLAGVEETQYF,TGTGCCAGCAGTTCAGGACTAGCGGGGGTCGAAGAGACCCAGTACTTC
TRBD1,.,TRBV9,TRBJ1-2,CASSALEGADGYTF,TGTGCCAGCAGCGCTTTGGAGGGGGCCGATGGCTACACCTTC
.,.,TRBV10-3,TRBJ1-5,CATRPGNSNQPQHF,TGTGCCACCCGCCCCGGTAACAGCAATCAGCCCCAGCATTTT
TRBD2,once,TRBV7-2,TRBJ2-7,CASSRGLFGGREQYF,TGTGCCAGCAGCCGAGGCTTGTTCGGGGGGAGGGAGCAGTACTTC
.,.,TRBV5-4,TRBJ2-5,CASSRQETQYF,TGTGCCAGCTCCAGGCAAGAGACCCAGTACTTC
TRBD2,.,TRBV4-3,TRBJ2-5,CASSQDWRGGQETQYF,TGCGCCAGCAGCCAAGACTGGCGGGGGGGCCAAGAGACCCAGTACTTC
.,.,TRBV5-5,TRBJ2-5,CASTLQETQYF,TGTGCCAGCACCCTCCAAGAGACCCAGTACTTC
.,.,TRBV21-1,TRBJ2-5,CASSSGDLETQYF,TGTGCCAGCAGCAGCGGGGATCTGGAGACCCAGTACTTC
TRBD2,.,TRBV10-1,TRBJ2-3,CASSESDYSFLGGGAPDTQYF,TGCGCCAGCAGTGAGTCGGACTATTCCTTCCTTGGCGGGGGTGCACCAGATACGCAGTATTTT
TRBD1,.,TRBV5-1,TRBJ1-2,CASSLKQGYTYGYTF,TGCGCCAGCAGCTTAAAACAGGGGTACACCTATGGCTACACCTTC
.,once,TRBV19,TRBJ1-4,CASSRTGDTNEKLFF,TGTGCCAGTAGTAGAACAGGAGACACTAATGAAAAACTGTTTTTT
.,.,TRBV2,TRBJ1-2,CATRDTADYGYTF,TGTGCCACCAGGGACACTGCGGACTATGGCTACACCTTC
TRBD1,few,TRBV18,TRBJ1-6,CASSPPGQGSSPLHF,TGTGCCAGCTCACCACCGGGACAGGGTTCTTCACCCCTCCACTTT
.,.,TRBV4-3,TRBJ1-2,CASSQAHSRTNYGYTF,TGCGCCAGCAGCCAAGCCCACAGTCGAACTAACTATGGCTACACCTTC
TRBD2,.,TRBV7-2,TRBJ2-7,CASSLERGSYEQYF,TGTGCCAGCAGCCTTGAGCGGGGCTCCTACGAGCAGTACTTC
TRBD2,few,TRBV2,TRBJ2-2,CASRVGLATELFF,TGTGCCAGCAGGGTAGGACTAGCGACGGAGCTGTTTTTT
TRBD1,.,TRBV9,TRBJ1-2,CASSVLGGAEGYTF,TGTGCCAGCAGCGTCTTAGGGGGCGCCGAGGGCTACACCTTC
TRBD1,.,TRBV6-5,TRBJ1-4,CASSYGTGGEKLFF,TGTGCCAGCAGTTACGGGACAGGCGGTGAAAAACTGTTTTTT